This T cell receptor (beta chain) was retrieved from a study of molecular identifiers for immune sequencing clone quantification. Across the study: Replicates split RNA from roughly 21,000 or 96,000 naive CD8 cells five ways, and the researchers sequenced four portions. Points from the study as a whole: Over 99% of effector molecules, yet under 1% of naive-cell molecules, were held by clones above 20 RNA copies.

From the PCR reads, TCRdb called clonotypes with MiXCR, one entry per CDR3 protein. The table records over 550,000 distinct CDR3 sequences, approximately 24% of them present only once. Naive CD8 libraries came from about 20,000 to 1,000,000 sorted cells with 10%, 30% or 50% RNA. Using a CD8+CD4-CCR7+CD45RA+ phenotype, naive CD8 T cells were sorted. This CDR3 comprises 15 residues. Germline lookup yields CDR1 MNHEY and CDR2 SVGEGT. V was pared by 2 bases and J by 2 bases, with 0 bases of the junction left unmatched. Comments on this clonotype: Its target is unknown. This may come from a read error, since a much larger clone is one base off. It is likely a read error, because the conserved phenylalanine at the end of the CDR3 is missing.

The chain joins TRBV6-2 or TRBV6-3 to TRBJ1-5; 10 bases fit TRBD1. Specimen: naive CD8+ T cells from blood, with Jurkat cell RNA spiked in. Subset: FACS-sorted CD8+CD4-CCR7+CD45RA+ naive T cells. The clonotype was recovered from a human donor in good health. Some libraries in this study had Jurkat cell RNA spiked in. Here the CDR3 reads CASSYGTGGNQPQHS. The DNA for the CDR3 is TGTGCCAGCAGTTACGGGACAGGGGGCAATCAGCCCCAGCATTCT.